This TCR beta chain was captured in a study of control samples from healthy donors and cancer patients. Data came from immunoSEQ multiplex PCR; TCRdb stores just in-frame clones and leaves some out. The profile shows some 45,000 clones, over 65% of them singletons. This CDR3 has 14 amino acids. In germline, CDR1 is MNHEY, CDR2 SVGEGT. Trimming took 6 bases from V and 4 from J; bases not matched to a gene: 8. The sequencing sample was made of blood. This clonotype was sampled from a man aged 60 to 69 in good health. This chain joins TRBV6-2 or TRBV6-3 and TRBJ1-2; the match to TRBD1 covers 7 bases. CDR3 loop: CASSPGQRFYGYTF. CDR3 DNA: TGTGCCAGCAGCCCGGGACAGCGATTCTATGGCTACACCTTC.